What follows are 10 T cell receptor beta chains derived from one specimen sequenced in a study of blood T cell repertoires in COVID-19. TCRdb keeps only in-frame clones here, not all; method: immunoSEQ multiplex PCR. In the table there are under 150,000 clones, over 75% of which are singletons. Sequenced sample: peripheral blood. The receptors shown here come from a man aged 50 to 59 with acute or convalescent COVID-19.

V and J are TRBV12-3 or TRBV12-4 and TRBJ2-7; D is uncertain. V was clipped by 3 bases and J by 2 bases, with 8 bases between them. CDR3 length: 13 residues. The CDR3 nucleotides are TGTGCCAGCAGTTTCTACAGCCCCTACGAGCAGTACTTC. The encoded protein is CASSFYSPYEQYF.

This clone occurred once. V and J are TRBV2 and TRBJ1-5; TRBD1 is a possible D gene (6 bases). V lost 0 bases and J 7 bases, leaving 13 bases between the germline ends. CDR1 is SNHLY and CDR2 is FYNNEI in the germline V gene. This CDR3 spans 15 amino acids. The CDR3 DNA reads as TGTGCCAGCAGTGAAGCGTCAGGGGCGCAGCAGCCCCAGCATTTT. Its translation: CASSEASGAQQPQHF.

Concerning this clone: The identical CDR3 is also encoded by other nucleotide sequences in the sample. This chain links TRBV5-1 with TRBJ2-7; TRBD1 matches at 11 bases. This CDR3 has 14 amino acids. Germline trimming cut 4 bases from V and 3 bases from J; bases unmatched to any gene: 3. CDR1 and CDR2 (germline): SGHRS, YFSETQ. CDR3 coding DNA: TGCGCCAGCAGCGCGGGGACAGGGGGCTACGAGCAGTACTTC. It is translated as CASSAGTGGYEQYF.

This clone was counted between two and nine times. The J gene is TRBJ1-2, the V gene TRBV11-2, with TRBD1 as a possible D gene (6 bases). Germline assignment: CDR1 SGHAT and CDR2 FQNNGV. This CDR3 region has 15 residues. V lost 5 bases and J lost 8, with 21 bases in between. The CDR3 loop reads CASSLSSAGGGGYTF. As DNA, the CDR3 is TGTGCCAGCAGCCTCTCCAGTGCGGGGGGCGGGGGCTACACCTTC.

The V gene is TRBV7-9, the J gene TRBJ2-1; D is perhaps TRBD1 (6 bases). This CDR3 region has 15 residues. V lost 5 bases, J lost 3 bases, and 14 bases lay in between. Germline V gene lookup returns CDR1 SEHNR and CDR2 FQNEAQ (reference sequence). CDR3: CASSPTGKRYNEQFF. The CDR3 DNA reads as TGTGCCAGCAGCCCTACAGGGAAGCGCTACAATGAGCAGTTCTTC.

This clone was counted at least ten times. This chain links TRBV24-1 with TRBJ2-2; 10 bases are a match to TRBD1. V gave up 4 bases and J gave up 6 bases; unmatched junction bases: 7. CDR1 KGHDR and CDR2 SFDVKD come from the germline V gene. The CDR3 extends over 16 amino acids. The CDR3 nucleotides are TGTGCCACCAGTGACTGGACAGGGGGGAAGGCCGGGGAGCTGTTTTTT. Residues: CATSDWTGGKAGELFF.

The V gene is TRBV6-1, the J gene TRBJ1-4; D not resolved. The CDR3 runs to 17 residues. V was cut by 3 bases and J by 6 bases, with 20 bases left in between. Per germline, CDR1 MNHNS and CDR2 SASEGT. As DNA, the CDR3 is TGTGCCAGCAGTGACCCCCGCGGAGGGATCGGCGATGAAAAACTGTTTTTT. It translates to CASSDPRGGIGDEKLFF.

V is TRBV5-5 and J is TRBJ2-4; D might be TRBD1 (6 bases). Germline V lookup: CDR1 SGHKS, CDR2 YYEKEE (reference sequence). The CDR3 is 15 amino acids. V dropped 3 bases and J dropped 7 bases, with 17 bases sitting between them. The CDR3 is CASSYSGERENIQYF. CDR3 sequence (DNA): TGTGCCAGCAGCTACTCAGGGGAGAGGGAGAACATTCAGTACTTC. Based on the CDR3 plus reference TRBV5-5 and TRBJ2-4, the full variable domain is DAGVTQSPTHLIKTRGQQVTLRCSPISGHKSVSWYQQVLGQGPQFIFQYYEKEERGRGNFPDRFSARQFPNYSSELNVNALLLGDSALYLCASSYSGERENIQYFGAGTRLSVL.

The CDR3 sequence is CASSPGQGAYSDTQYF. The DNA for the CDR3 is TGTGCCAGCAGCCCGGGACAGGGGGCTTATTCAGATACGCAGTATTTT. This chain joins TRBV5-4 and TRBJ2-3; TRBD1 aligns across 12 bases. Germline-derived CDR1 and CDR2 are SGHNT and YYREEE (reference sequence). The CDR3 sequence is 16 residues long. J lost 4 bases, V lost 4 bases, and 7 bases had no gene match.

The chain uses TRBV24-1 and TRBJ2-7; 7 nucleotides line up with TRBD2. The V gene's germline CDR1 is KGHDR and CDR2 SFDVKD. The length of the CDR3 is 14 residues. Germline trimming cut 7 bases from V and 4 bases from J; bases unmatched to any gene: 9. The DNA of the CDR3 is TGTGCCACCAGGACATCCGGGACTATATACGAGCAGTACGTC. This codes for CATRTSGTIYEQYV.